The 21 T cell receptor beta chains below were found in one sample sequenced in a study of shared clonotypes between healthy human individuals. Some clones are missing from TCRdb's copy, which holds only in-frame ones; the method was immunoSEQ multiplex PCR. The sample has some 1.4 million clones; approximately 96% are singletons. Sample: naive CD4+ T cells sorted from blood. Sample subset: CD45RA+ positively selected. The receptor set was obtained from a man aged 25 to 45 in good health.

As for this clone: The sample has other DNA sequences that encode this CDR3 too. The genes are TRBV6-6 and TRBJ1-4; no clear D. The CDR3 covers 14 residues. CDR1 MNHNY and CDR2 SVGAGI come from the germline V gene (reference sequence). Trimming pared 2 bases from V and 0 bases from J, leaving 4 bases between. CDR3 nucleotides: TGTGCCAGCAGTTACAGCACAACTAATGAAAAACTGTTTTTT. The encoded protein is CASSYSTTNEKLFF.

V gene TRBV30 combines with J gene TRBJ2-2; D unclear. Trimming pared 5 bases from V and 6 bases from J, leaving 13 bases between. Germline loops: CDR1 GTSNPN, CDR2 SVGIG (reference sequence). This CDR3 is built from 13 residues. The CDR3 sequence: CAWCPSKAGELFF. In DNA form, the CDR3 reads TGTGCCTGGTGCCCATCGAAGGCCGGGGAGCTGTTTTTT. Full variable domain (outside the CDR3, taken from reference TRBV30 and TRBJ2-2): SQTIHQWPATLVQPVGSPLSLECTVEGTSNPNLYWYRQAAGRGLQLLFYSVGIGQISSEVPQNLSASRPQDRQFILSSKKLLLSDSGFYLCAWCPSKAGELFFGEGSRLTVL.

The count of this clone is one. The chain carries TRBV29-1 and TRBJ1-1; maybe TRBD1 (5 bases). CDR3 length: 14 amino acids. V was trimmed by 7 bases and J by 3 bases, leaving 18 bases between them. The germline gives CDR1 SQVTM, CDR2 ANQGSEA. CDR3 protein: CSGQGALGDTEAFF. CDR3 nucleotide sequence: TGCAGCGGCCAAGGGGCCCTTGGGGACACTGAAGCTTTCTTT.

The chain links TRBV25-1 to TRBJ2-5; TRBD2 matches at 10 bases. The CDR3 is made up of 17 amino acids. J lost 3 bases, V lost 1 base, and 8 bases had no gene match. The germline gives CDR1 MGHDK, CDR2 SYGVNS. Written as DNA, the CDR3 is TGTGCCAGCAGTGAATCGCCTAGCGGGAGAGGGGAAGAGACCCAGTACTTC. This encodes CASSESPSGRGEETQYF.

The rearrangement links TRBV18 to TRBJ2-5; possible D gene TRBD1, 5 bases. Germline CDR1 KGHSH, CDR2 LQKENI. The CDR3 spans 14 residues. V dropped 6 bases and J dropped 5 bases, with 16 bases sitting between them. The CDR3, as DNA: TGTGCCAGCTCCCAGTCAGGGTTTACGGAGACCCAGTACTTC. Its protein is CASSQSGFTETQYF.

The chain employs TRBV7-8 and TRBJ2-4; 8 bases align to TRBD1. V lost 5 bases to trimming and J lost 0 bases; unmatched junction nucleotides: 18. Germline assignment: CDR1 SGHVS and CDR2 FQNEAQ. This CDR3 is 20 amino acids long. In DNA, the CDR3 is TGTGCCAGCAGCGCGGACAGGGTATTTTTTAAATCGCTAGCCAAAAACATTCAGTACTTC. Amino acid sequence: CASSADRVFFKSLAKNIQYF.

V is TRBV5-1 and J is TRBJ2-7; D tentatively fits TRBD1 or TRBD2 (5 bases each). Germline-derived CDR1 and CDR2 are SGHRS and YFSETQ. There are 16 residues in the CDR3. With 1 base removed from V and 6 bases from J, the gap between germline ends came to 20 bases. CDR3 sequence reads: CASSLHPRDQGVEQYF. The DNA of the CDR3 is TGCGCCAGCAGCTTGCATCCCAGGGACCAGGGTGTCGAGCAGTACTTC.

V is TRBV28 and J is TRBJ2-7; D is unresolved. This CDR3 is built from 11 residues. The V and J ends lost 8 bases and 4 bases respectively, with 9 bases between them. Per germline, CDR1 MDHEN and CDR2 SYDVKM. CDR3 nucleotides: TGTGCCAGCGGGTCGGGTTACGAGCAGTACTTC. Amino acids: CASGSGYEQYF. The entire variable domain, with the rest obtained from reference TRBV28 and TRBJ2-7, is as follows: DVKVTQSSRYLVKRTGEKVFLECVQDMDHENMFWYRQDPGLGLRLIYFSYDVKMKEKGDIPEGYSVSREKKERFSLILESASTNQTSMYLCASGSGYEQYFGPGTRLTVT.

In DNA form, the CDR3 reads TGTGCCAGCAGTTACTCAGGGTGGGAAGAGCAGTACTTC. Translating gives CASSYSGWEEQYF. The chain employs TRBV6-6 and TRBJ2-7; D uncertain. Germline CDR1 and CDR2: MNHNY and SVGAGI (reference sequence). The CDR3 extends over 13 amino acids. V lost 0 bases and J 7 bases, leaving 10 bases between the germline ends.

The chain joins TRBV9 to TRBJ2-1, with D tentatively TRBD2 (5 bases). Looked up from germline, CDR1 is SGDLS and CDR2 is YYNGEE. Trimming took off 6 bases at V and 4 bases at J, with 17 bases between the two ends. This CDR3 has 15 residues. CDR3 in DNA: TGTGCCAGCAACCCGGACTCAGCTCGGTACAATGAGCAGTTCTTC. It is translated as CASNPDSARYNEQFF.

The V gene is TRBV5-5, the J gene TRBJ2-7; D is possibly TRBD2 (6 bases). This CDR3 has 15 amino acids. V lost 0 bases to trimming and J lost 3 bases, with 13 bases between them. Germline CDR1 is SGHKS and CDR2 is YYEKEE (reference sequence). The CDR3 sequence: CASSLEPGGDYEQYF. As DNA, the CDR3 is TGTGCCAGCAGCTTGGAGCCAGGCGGGGACTACGAGCAGTACTTC. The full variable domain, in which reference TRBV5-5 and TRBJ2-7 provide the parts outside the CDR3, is DAGVTQSPTHLIKTRGQQVTLRCSPISGHKSVSWYQQVLGQGPQFIFQYYEKEERGRGNFPDRFSARQFPNYSSELNVNALLLGDSALYLCASSLEPGGDYEQYFGPGTRLTVT.

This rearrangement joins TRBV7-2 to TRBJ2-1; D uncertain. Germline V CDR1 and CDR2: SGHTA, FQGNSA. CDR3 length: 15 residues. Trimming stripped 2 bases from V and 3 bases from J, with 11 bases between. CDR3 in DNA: TGTGCCAGCAGCTTACCTGGGAATGACTACAATGAGCAGTTCTTC. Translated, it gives CASSLPGNDYNEQFF.

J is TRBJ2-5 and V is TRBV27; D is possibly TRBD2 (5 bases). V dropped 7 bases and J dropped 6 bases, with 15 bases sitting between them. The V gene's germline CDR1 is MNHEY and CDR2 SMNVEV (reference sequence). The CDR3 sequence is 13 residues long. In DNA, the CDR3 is TGTGCCAGCACCCCGGGGTCGGGAAAGACCCAGTACTTC. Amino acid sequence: CASTPGSGKTQYF.

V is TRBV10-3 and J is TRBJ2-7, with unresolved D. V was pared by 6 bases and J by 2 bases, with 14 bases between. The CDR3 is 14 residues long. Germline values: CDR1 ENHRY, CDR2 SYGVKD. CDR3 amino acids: CAISSQQVAYEQYF. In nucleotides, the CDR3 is TGTGCCATCAGCAGCCAGCAGGTGGCCTACGAGCAGTACTTC.

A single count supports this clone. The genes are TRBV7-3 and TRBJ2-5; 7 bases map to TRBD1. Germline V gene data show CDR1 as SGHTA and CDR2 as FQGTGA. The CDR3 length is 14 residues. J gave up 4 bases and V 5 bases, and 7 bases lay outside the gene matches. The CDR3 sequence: CASSPRDRRETQYF. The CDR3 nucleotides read TGTGCCAGCAGCCCCCGGGACAGAAGAGAGACCCAGTACTTC. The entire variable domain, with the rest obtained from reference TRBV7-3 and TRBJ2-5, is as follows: GAGVSQTPSNKVTEKGKYVELRCDPISGHTALYWYRQSLGQGPEFLIYFQGTGAADDSGLPNDRFFAVRPEGSVSTLKIQRTERGDSAVYLCASSPRDRRETQYFGPGTRLLVL.

CDR3: CASSARQGATSNQPQHF. The CDR3, as DNA: TGTGCCAGCAGCGCGAGACAGGGCGCGACTAGCAATCAGCCCCAGCATTTT. The chain employs TRBV5-6 and TRBJ1-5; TRBD1 matches at 7 bases. The CDR3 runs 17 residues. The germline gives CDR1 SGHDT, CDR2 YYEEEE. V trimming: 4 bases; J trimming: 0 bases; junction bases outside the gene matches: 10.

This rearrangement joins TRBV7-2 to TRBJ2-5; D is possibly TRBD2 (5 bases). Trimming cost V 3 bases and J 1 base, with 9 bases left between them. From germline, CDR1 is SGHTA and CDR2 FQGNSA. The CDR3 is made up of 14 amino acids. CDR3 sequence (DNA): TGTGCCAGCAGCTTTGGAGCGGCCCAAGAGACCCAGTACTTC. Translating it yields CASSFGAAQETQYF. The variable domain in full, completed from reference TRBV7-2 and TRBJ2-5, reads GAGVSQSPSNKVTEKGKDVELRCDPISGHTALYWYRQSLGQGLEFLIYFQGNSAPDKSGLPSDRFSAERTGGSVSTLTIQRTQQEDSAVYLCASSFGAAQETQYFGPGTRLLVL.

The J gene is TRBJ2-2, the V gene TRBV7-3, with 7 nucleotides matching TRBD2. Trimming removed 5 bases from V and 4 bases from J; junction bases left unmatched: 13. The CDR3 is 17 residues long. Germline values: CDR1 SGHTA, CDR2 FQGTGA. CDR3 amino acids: CASSPSSGTTITGELFF. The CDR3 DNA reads TGTGCCAGCAGCCCGTCGTCCGGGACTACAATCACCGGGGAGCTGTTTTTT.

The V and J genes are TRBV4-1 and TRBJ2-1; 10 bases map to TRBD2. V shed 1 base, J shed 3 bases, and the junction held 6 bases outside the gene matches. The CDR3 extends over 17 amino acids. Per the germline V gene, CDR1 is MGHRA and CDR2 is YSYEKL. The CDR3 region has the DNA TGCGCCAGCAGCCAAGTCAGCCTAGCGGGAGTCTACAATGAGCAGTTCTTC. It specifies CASSQVSLAGVYNEQFF.

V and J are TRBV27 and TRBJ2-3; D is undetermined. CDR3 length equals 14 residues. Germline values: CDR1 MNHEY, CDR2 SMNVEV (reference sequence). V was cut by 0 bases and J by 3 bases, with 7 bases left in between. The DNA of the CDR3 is TGTGCCAGCAGTTTATCGATGGCGACAGATACGCAGTATTTT. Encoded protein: CASSLSMATDTQYF.

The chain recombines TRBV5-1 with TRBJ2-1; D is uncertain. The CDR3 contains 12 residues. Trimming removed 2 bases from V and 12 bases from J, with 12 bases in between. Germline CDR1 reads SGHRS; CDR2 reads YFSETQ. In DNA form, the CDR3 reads TGCGCCAGCAGCTTTGAGCGTGAGCCGCAGTTCTTC. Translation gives CASSFEREPQFF.